This T cell receptor (beta chain) derives from a study of shared clonotypes between healthy human individuals. Study findings and constraints: It was only blood that was sampled, and tissue repertoires likely differ.

Generated by immunoSEQ multiplex PCR, the TCRdb table keeps only in-frame clones and is missing some. The sample consists of a few million clones, under 95% of them appearing once. A note on this clone: Antigen: not known.

The receptor comes from a man between 18 and 29 years old in good health. Some clones in this sample may be carry-over from other donors' samples. Input material: naive CD4+ T cells from PBMCs. Subset given: CD45RA+ positively selected.

The CDR3 DNA sequence: TGTGCCAGCTCACCAGTTTCCGGGGGCGACGAGCAGTACTTC. It specifies CASSPVSGGDEQYF. The chain uses TRBV18 and TRBJ2-7, with D tentatively TRBD1 or TRBD2 (6 bases each). Germline CDR1 reads KGHSH; CDR2 reads LQKENI. This CDR3 is 14 amino acids long. The V gene lost 2 bases and the J gene lost 5 bases, with 13 bases spanning the gap.